Shown below are 22 T cell receptor beta chains from a single sample sequenced in a study of PD-L1 blockade in urothelial cancer. Assay: immunoSEQ multiplex PCR; the TCRdb copy retains only in-frame clones and omits some. This table holds 45,000 to 60,000 clones, about 80% found once. The sample was PBMCs, taken around atezolizumab (anti-PD-L1) treatment. These receptors were collected from a man aged 35 to 55 with urothelial cancer.

The chain has TRBV5-8 and TRBJ2-2, with 8 bases aligning to TRBD1. V was pared by 4 bases and J by 6 bases, with 8 bases of the junction left unmatched. CDR3 length: 15 residues. Germline V gene data show CDR1 as SGHTS and CDR2 as YDEGEE. The CDR3 DNA reads TGTGCCAGCAGCCTTAGAAAGACAGGGGCCGGGGAGCTGTTTTTT. This codes for CASSLRKTGAGELFF.

The rearrangement joins TRBV6-6 to TRBJ1-1; possible D gene TRBD1, 6 bases. With 9 bases removed from V and 8 bases from J, the gap between germline ends came to 22 bases. The CDR3 runs to 14 residues. Germline CDR1 reads MNHNY; CDR2 reads SVGAGI (reference sequence). CDR3 sequence (DNA): TGTGCCAGTTCTGGGATGGGGGCGACTGTAGAAGCTTTCTTT. Protein sequence: CASSGMGATVEAFF.

The J gene is TRBJ2-1, the V gene TRBV5-6; D is unclear. Germline values: CDR1 SGHDT, CDR2 YYEEEE. CDR3 length equals 12 residues. Trimming stripped 1 base from V and 7 bases from J, with 6 bases between. The DNA for the CDR3 is TGTGCCAGCAGCTTGAGGCGGAATGAGCAGTTCTTC. Protein product: CASSLRRNEQFF. The whole variable domain, filled in from reference TRBV5-6 and TRBJ2-1, reads DAGVTQSPTHLIKTRGQQVTLRCSPKSGHDTVSWYQQALGQGPQFIFQYYEEEERQRGNFPDRFSGHQFPNYSSELNVNALLLGDSALYLCASSLRRNEQFFGPGTRLTVL.

The rearrangement uses TRBV7-9 and TRBJ2-1; 9 bases match TRBD1. Germline trimming cut 5 bases from V and 7 bases from J; bases unmatched to any gene: 6. The germline V gene has CDR1 SEHNR and CDR2 FQNEAQ (reference sequence). The CDR3 is made up of 14 amino acids. Here the CDR3 DNA reads TGTGCCAGCAGCAAATGGGACAGGGATAATGAGCAGTTCTTC. This codes for CASSKWDRDNEQFF. The full variable domain, in which reference TRBV7-9 and TRBJ2-1 provide the parts outside the CDR3, is DTGVSQNPRHKITKRGQNVTFRCDPISEHNRLYWYRQTLGQGPEFLTYFQNEAQLEKSRLLSDRFSAERPKGSFSTLEIQRTEQGDSAMYLCASSKWDRDNEQFFGPGTRLTVL.

This chain uses TRBV4-2 with TRBJ1-1; D might be TRBD1 (6 bases). Per germline, CDR1 LGHNA and CDR2 YNFKEQ. The CDR3 spans 15 residues. Trimming shortened V by 0 bases and J by 7 bases, and 15 bases separated the two germline ends. Written as DNA, the CDR3 is TGTGCCAGCAGCCAAGAGTGGCCAGGGGTTAGTGAAGCTTTCTTT. Its translation is CASSQEWPGVSEAFF.

This clone was observed a handful of times. This chain connects TRBV5-1 to TRBJ2-1; TRBD1 is a possible D gene (6 bases). The germline gives CDR1 SGHRS, CDR2 YFSETQ. CDR3 size: 13 residues. The V gene lost 4 bases and the J gene lost 8 bases, with 13 bases spanning the gap. The CDR3: CASSDYRAYEQFF. For the CDR3, the DNA is TGCGCCAGCAGCGACTACAGGGCGTATGAGCAGTTCTTC.

This clone has ten or more counts. The sample carries other DNA sequences with the same CDR3. The chain links TRBV19 to TRBJ1-1, with D tentatively TRBD1 (5 bases). The germline gives CDR1 LNHDA, CDR2 SQIVND (reference sequence). CDR3 size: 15 residues. Trimming took 3 bases from V and 0 from J, leaving 11 bases between them. The CDR3: CASSIGQGLNTEAFF. CDR3 sequence (DNA): TGTGCCAGTAGTATCGGGCAGGGTCTGAACACTGAAGCTTTCTTT.

This clone is termed medium-sized (0.01 to 0.1%). This chain uses TRBV2 with TRBJ2-7; 7 bases are a match to TRBD2. J gave up 3 bases and V 10 bases, and 9 bases lay outside the gene matches. The CDR3 spans 13 residues. Per the germline V gene, CDR1 is SNHLY and CDR2 is FYNNEI. The CDR3 nucleotides are TGTGCCAACATGGGGGAGGGCAACTACGAGCAGTACTTC. This codes for CANMGEGNYEQYF. The variable domain in full, completed from reference TRBV2 and TRBJ2-7, reads EPEVTQTPSHQVTQMGQEVILRCVPISNHLYFYWYRQILGQKVEFLVSFYNNEISEKSEIFDDQFSVERPDGSNFTLKIRSTKLEDSAMYFCANMGEGNYEQYFGPGTRLTVT.

The chain recombines TRBV19 with TRBJ1-1; 7 positions agree with TRBD1. CDR3 length: 16 amino acids. V lost 4 bases to trimming and J lost 0 bases; unmatched junction nucleotides: 8. Germline assignment: CDR1 LNHDA and CDR2 SQIVND (reference sequence). The CDR3 DNA sequence: TGTGCCAGTAGTACCGAACCCGGGACAGTGAACACTGAAGCTTTCTTT. Translation: CASSTEPGTVNTEAFF.

This chain joins TRBV19 and TRBJ2-7; TRBD2 agrees at 9 bases. V shed 5 bases, J shed 4 bases, and the junction held 9 bases outside the gene matches. The CDR3 extends over 15 amino acids. Germline loops: CDR1 LNHDA, CDR2 SQIVND (reference sequence). This CDR3 reads CASSLGAGGQYEQYF. CDR3 nucleotides: TGTGCCAGTAGTTTGGGGGCGGGAGGGCAATACGAGCAGTACTTC.

The V and J genes are TRBV28 and TRBJ2-1; TRBD2 matches at 10 bases. The junction had 10 bases not matched to a gene; V was cut back by 5 bases and J by 15 bases. Germline CDR1 is MDHEN and CDR2 is SYDVKM. This CDR3 spans 13 amino acids. The chain's CDR3 is CASSPQLAGRVFF. CDR3 nucleotide sequence: TGTGCCAGCAGTCCCCAACTAGCGGGGAGGGTGTTCTTC.

This chain connects TRBV27 to TRBJ2-7; D unresolved. Trimming left V 4 bases short and J 3 bases short, with 10 bases between. The germline gives CDR1 MNHEY, CDR2 SMNVEV (reference sequence). This CDR3 is 13 amino acids long. CDR3 protein: CASSSRRNYEQYF. DNA for the CDR3: TGTGCCAGCAGTTCTAGGAGAAACTACGAGCAGTACTTC.

J is TRBJ2-3 and V is TRBV9; the D gene is possibly TRBD2 (6 bases). CDR3 length: 16 amino acids. Trimming stripped 3 bases from V and 4 bases from J, with 18 bases between. Germline loops: CDR1 SGDLS, CDR2 YYNGEE. CDR3 bases: TGTGCCAGCAGCGACCCCGGGGTCCCGGGGGCAGATACGCAGTATTTT. It is translated as CASSDPGVPGADTQYF. Complete variable domain (other parts from reference TRBV9 and TRBJ2-3): DSGVTQTPKHLITATGQRVTLRCSPRSGDLSVYWYQQSLDQGLQFLIQYYNGEERAKGNILERFSAQQFPDLHSELNLSSLELGDSALYFCASSDPGVPGADTQYFGPGTRLTVL.

The rearrangement joins TRBV5-1 to TRBJ2-7, with 7 positions matching TRBD2. V lost 4 bases and J lost 2; bases outside the gene matches: 9. CDR1 is SGHRS and CDR2 is YFSETQ in the germline V gene. CDR3 length: 15 amino acids. The CDR3 loop is CASSMGGGLTYEQYF. The DNA for the CDR3 is TGCGCCAGCAGCATGGGGGGGGGTCTGACCTACGAGCAGTACTTC.

This chain connects TRBV11-2 to TRBJ2-7, with 9 bases lining up with TRBD1. The CDR3 is 15 amino acids. Germline V gene lookup returns CDR1 SGHAT and CDR2 FQNNGV. The J segment lost 1 base and the V segment lost 4 bases, leaving 5 bases of the junction unmatched. The CDR3 is CASSSDRGSSYEQYF. CDR3 coding DNA: TGTGCCAGCAGCTCGGACAGGGGATCATCCTACGAGCAGTACTTC.

The chain combines TRBV7-8 with TRBJ2-1; a possible D gene is TRBD1 (5 bases). CDR1 and CDR2 from the germline V gene are SGHVS and FQNEAQ. V gave up 5 bases and J gave up 2 bases, with 13 bases separating them. The CDR3 has 15 residues. CDR3 protein: CASSPQGPAYNEQFF. The CDR3 DNA sequence: TGTGCCAGCAGCCCCCAGGGTCCGGCCTACAATGAGCAGTTCTTC. The full variable domain, with the rest looked up from reference TRBV7-8 and TRBJ2-1, is GAGVSQSPRYKVAKRGQDVALRCDPISGHVSLFWYQQALGQGPEFLTYFQNEAQLDKSGLPSDRFFAERPEGSVSTLKIQRTQQEDSAVYLCASSPQGPAYNEQFFGPGTRLTVL.

The chain links TRBV5-6 to TRBJ2-2; a weak D match, TRBD2 (6 bases). Germline values: CDR1 SGHDT, CDR2 YYEEEE. With 2 bases removed from V and 7 bases from J, the gap between germline ends came to 15 bases. This CDR3 comprises 15 residues. The CDR3 nucleotides read TGTGCCAGCAGCTTAACGGGAGTAGTTGTCGGGGAGCTGTTTTTT. Translated, it gives CASSLTGVVVGELFF.

The chain combines TRBV7-3 with TRBJ1-2, with D hard to call. The CDR3 spans 15 residues. The germline V gene encodes CDR1 SGHTA and CDR2 FQGTGA. Trimming pared 1 base from V and 4 bases from J, leaving 13 bases between. CDR3: CASSLIPTEGYGYTF. CDR3 bases: TGTGCCAGCAGCTTAATACCTACGGAGGGCTATGGCTACACCTTC.

V and J are TRBV7-9 and TRBJ1-4; TRBD1 might be the D (5 bases). V shed 5 bases and J shed 7 bases, with 14 bases lying between them. Germline-derived CDR1 and CDR2 are SEHNR and FQNEAQ (reference sequence). CDR3 size: 14 residues. The CDR3 DNA is TGTGCCAGCAGCGCGGCAGGGATGGCTGAAAAACTGTTTTTT. This translates into CASSAAGMAEKLFF.

The chain carries TRBV5-5 and TRBJ2-1; possible D gene TRBD2, 6 bases. Trimming removed 3 bases at V and 4 bases at J, with 20 bases between. CDR1 SGHKS and CDR2 YYEKEE come from the germline V gene (reference sequence). The CDR3 loop spans 17 amino acids. CDR3 loop: CASSWRGGLGPYNEQFF. DNA of the CDR3: TGTGCCAGCAGCTGGAGGGGCGGTCTGGGACCTTACAATGAGCAGTTCTTC. Complete variable domain (other parts from reference TRBV5-5 and TRBJ2-1): DAGVTQSPTHLIKTRGQQVTLRCSPISGHKSVSWYQQVLGQGPQFIFQYYEKEERGRGNFPDRFSARQFPNYSSELNVNALLLGDSALYLCASSWRGGLGPYNEQFFGPGTRLTVL.

The rearrangement links TRBV20-1 to TRBJ2-5; no definite D call. Trimming shortened V by 3 bases and J by 5 bases, and 7 bases separated the two germline ends. The CDR3 consists of 11 residues. Germline CDR1 and CDR2: DFQATT and SNEGSKA (reference sequence). The CDR3 nucleotides are TGCAGTGCTAGGTCGTCGGAGACCCAGTACTTC. Protein sequence: CSARSSETQYF.

The V call is TRBV19, the J call TRBJ2-3, with 9 bases matching TRBD2. CDR1 is LNHDA and CDR2 is SQIVND in the germline V gene (reference sequence). Unmatched junction bases numbered 10, after V lost 9 bases and J lost 3 bases. The CDR3 is made up of 15 amino acids. The chain's CDR3 is CASTSSGRKTDTQYF. CDR3 DNA sequence: TGTGCCAGCACTAGTAGCGGGAGAAAAACAGATACGCAGTATTTT.